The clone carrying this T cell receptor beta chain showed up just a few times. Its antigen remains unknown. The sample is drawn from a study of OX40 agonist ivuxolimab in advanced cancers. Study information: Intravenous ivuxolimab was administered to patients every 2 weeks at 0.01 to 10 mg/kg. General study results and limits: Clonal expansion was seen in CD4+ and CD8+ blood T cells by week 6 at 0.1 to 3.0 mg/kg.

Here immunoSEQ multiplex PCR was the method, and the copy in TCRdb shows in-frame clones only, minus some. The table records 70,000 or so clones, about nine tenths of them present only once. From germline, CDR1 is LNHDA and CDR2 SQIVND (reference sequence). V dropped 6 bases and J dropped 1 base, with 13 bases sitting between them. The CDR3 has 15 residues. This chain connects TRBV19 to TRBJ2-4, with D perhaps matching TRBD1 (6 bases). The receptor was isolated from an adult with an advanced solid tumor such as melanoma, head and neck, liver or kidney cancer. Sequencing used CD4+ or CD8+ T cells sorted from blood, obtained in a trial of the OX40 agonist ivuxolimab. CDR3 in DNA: TGTGCCAGTAGCAAACCAGGGGCGGCCAAAAACATTCAGTACTTC. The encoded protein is CASSKPGAAKNIQYF.